This T cell receptor beta chain was sequenced during a study of blood T cells in healthy people across ages. The CDR3 loop spans 17 amino acids. Trimming removed 6 bases from V and 5 bases from J; junction bases left unmatched: 18. Germline assignment: CDR1 DFQATT and CDR2 SNEGSKA (reference sequence). The use of a sample-barcoded 5' primer and a J-beta primer mix characterized a second PCR of about 6 to 12 cycles. TCRdb re-called the 5' RACE reads through MiXCR, storing one row per CDR3 protein. The repertoire includes hundreds of thousands of distinct CDR3 sequences, 24% of them detected once, and roughly 10% sits in the top ten. In addition, the sample was reused for a study of T cells of mothers and their children.

Sequenced material: blood. This receptor was identified in a boy aged 10-17 years in good health. V and J are TRBV20-1 and TRBJ1-4; TRBD1 aligns across 7 bases. CDR3 nucleotide sequence: TGCAGTGCGCTCAGGGGGAACACCGCGGGACTGAATGAAAAACTGTTTTTT. Protein: CSALRGNTAGLNEKLFF.